Below, one TCR beta chain is given with its context. No antigen is known for it. The CDR3 extends over 11 amino acids. 60 Vbeta and 13 Jbeta primers were used in PCR. Per the original data handling: The count from a later analysis was 70 million to 85 million unique TCR beta chains, about 9.9 million of them shared. Assay used: immunoSEQ multiplex PCR; TCRdb lists only in-frame clones, some missing. V and J calls and clone size come straight from that table; D and trimming were deduced from the DNA. The top ten clones hold about 7.8% of a sample with 45,000 to 55,000 clones, around three quarters of them seen once. The sample is drawn from a study of cytomegalovirus exposure and HLA in healthy donors. For the study at large: Clustering assigned roughly 81% of the approximately 400 genotyped donors to the Caucasian-associated ancestry cluster.

Study-level points and caveats: About 87% or about 30% of the time was how often most TCR beta V segments were productive, according to an earlier analysis. Analysis performed later found 16,000 or so TCR beta sequences associated with HLA alleles at 0.05 false discovery rate.

The rearrangement joins TRBV21-1 to TRBJ1-4. TRBV21-1 is assigned pseudogene status. The TCR comes from a man aged 30 to 45 in good health and CMV-seropositive. Specimen: PBMCs. CDR3 sequence (DNA): TGTGCCAGCCATAGCAATGAAAAACTGTTTTTT. This codes for CASHSNEKLFF.